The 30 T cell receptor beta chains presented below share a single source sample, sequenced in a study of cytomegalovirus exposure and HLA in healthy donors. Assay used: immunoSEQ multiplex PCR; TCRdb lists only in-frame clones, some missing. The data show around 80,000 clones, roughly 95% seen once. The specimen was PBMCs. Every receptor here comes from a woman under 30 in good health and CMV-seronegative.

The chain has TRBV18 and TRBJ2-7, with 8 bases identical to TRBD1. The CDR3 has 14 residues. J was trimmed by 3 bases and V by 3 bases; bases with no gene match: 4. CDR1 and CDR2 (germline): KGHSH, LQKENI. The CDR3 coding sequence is TGTGCCAGCTCACCCCAGACAGGGGACTACGAGCAGTACTTC. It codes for CASSPQTGDYEQYF.

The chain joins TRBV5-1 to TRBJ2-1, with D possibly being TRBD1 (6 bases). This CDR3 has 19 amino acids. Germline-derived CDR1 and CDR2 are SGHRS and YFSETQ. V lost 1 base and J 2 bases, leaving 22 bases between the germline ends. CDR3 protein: CASSLWGRTNMGTYNEQFF. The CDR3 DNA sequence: TGCGCCAGCAGCTTGTGGGGGCGGACCAACATGGGGACCTACAATGAGCAGTTCTTC.

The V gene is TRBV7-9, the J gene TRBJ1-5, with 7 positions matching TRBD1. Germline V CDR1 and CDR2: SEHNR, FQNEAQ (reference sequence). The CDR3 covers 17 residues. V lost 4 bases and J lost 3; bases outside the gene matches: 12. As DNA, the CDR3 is TGTGCCAGCAGCTCGTATCCCGGGACAGACTTCAATCAGCCCCAGCATTTT. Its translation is CASSSYPGTDFNQPQHF.

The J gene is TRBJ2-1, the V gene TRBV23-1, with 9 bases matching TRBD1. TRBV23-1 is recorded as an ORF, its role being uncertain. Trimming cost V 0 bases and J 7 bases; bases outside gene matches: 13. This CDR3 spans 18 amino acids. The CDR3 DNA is TGCGCCAGCAGTCAATCCCGGGTCATCCGGGACAGGGTTAATGAGCAGTTCTTC. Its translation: CASSQSRVIRDRVNEQFF.

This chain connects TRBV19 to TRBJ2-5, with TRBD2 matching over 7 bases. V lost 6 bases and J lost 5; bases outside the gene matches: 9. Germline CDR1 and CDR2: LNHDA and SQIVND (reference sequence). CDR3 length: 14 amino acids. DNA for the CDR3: TGTGCCAGTAGCCCCAGCGGGATAGGGGAGACCCAGTACTTC. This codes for CASSPSGIGETQYF. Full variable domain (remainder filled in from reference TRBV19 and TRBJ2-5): DGGITQSPKYLFRKEGQNVTLSCEQNLNHDAMYWYRQDPGQGLRLIYYSQIVNDFQKGDIAEGYSVSREKKESFPLTVTSAQKNPTAFYLCASSPSGIGETQYFGPGTRLLVL.

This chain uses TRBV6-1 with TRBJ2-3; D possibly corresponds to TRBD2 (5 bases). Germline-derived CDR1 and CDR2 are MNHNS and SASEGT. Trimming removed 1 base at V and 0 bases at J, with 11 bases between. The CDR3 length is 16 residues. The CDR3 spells CASSEGLGRSTDTQYF. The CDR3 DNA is TGTGCCAGCAGTGAAGGTTTAGGGAGAAGCACAGATACGCAGTATTTT.

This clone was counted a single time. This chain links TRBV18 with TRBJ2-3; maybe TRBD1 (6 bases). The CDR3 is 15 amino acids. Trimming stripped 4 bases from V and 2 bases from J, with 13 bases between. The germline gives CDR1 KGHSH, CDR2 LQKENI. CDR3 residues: CASSHRTEDTDTQYF. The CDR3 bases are TGTGCCAGCTCACACCGGACAGAAGACACAGATACGCAGTATTTT.

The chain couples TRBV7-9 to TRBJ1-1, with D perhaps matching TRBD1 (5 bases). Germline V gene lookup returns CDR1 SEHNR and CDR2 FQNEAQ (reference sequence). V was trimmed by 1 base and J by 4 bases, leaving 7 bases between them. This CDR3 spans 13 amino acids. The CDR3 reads CASSLEGVTEAFF. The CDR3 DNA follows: TGTGCCAGCAGCTTAGAAGGGGTCACTGAAGCTTTCTTT. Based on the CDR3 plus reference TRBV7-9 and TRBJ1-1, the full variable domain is DTGVSQNPRHKITKRGQNVTFRCDPISEHNRLYWYRQTLGQGPEFLTYFQNEAQLEKSRLLSDRFSAERPKGSFSTLEIQRTEQGDSAMYLCASSLEGVTEAFFGQGTRLTVV.

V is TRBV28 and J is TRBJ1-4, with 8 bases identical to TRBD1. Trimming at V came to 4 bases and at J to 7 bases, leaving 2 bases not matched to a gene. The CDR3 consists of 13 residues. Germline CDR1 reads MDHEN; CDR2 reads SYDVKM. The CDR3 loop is CASSSGGGEKLFF. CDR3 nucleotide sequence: TGTGCCAGCAGTTCAGGGGGCGGTGAAAAACTGTTTTTT.

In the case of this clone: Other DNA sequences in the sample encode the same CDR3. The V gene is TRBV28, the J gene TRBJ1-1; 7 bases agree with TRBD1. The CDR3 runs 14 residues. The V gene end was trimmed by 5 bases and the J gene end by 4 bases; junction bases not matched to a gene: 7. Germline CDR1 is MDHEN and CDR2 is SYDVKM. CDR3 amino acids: CASSRRQGSTEAFF. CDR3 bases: TGTGCCAGCAGTAGACGACAGGGAAGCACTGAAGCTTTCTTT.

The CDR3 is CASRPTGNSYNEQFF. The CDR3 region has the DNA TGTGCCAGCAGACCGACAGGGAACTCCTACAATGAGCAGTTCTTC. The genes are TRBV6-5 and TRBJ2-1; the match to TRBD1 covers 7 bases. Trimming removed 6 bases from V and 0 bases from J; junction bases left unmatched: 5. Germline CDR1 MNHEY, CDR2 SVGAGI. This CDR3 has 15 amino acids.

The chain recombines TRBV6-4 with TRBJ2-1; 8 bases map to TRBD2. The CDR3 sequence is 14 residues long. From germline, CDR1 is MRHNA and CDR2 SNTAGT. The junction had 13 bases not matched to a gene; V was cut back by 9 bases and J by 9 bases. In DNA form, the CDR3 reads TGTGCCAGTTCACCGGGACTAGAGGTGGTTGAGCAGTTCTTC. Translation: CASSPGLEVVEQFF.

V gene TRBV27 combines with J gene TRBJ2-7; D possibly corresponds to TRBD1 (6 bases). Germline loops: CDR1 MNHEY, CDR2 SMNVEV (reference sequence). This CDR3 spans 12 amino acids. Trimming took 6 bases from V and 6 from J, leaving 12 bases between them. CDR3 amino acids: CASSTTGSEQYF. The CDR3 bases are TGTGCCAGCAGCACAACAGGGAGCGAGCAGTACTTC.

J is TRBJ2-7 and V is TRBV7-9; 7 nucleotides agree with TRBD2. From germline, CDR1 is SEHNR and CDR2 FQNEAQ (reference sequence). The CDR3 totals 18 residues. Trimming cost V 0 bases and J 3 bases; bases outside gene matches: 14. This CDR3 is CASSLAQIAGAPNYEQYF. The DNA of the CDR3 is TGTGCCAGCAGCTTAGCGCAAATAGCGGGCGCTCCCAACTACGAGCAGTACTTC.

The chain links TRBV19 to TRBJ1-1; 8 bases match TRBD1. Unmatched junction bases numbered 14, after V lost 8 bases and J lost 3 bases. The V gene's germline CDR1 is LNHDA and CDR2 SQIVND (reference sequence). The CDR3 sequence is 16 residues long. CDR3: CASLPAGQGLYTEAFF. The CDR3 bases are TGTGCCAGTCTCCCGGCCGGACAGGGCCTATACACTGAAGCTTTCTTT.

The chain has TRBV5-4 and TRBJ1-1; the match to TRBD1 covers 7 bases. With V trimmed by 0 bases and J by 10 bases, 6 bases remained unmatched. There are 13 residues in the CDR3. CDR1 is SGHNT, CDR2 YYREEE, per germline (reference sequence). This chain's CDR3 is CASSLAGRGVAFF. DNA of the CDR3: TGTGCCAGCAGCTTGGCAGGCAGGGGGGTAGCTTTCTTT.

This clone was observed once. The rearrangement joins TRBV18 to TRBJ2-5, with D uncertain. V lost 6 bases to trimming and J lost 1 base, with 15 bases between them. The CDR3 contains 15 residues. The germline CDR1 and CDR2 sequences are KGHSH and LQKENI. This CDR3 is CASSPQPASQETQYF. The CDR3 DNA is TGTGCCAGCTCCCCCCAGCCAGCGAGCCAAGAGACCCAGTACTTC. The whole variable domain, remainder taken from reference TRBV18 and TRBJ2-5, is NAGVMQNPRHLVRRRGQEARLRCSPMKGHSHVYWYRQLPEEGLKFMVYLQKENIIDESGMPKERFSAEFPKEGPSILRIQQVVRGDSAAYFCASSPQPASQETQYFGPGTRLLVL.

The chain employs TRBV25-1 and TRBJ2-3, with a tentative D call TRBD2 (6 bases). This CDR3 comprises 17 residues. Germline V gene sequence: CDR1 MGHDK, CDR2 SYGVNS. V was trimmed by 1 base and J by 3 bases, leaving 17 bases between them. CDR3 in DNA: TGTGCCAGCAGTGAATCCCGCCGGGGGACGAGAACAGATACGCAGTATTTT. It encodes CASSESRRGTRTDTQYF.

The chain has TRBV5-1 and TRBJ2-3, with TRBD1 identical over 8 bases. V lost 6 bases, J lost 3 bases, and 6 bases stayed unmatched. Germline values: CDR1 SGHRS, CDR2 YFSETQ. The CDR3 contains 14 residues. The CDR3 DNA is TGCGCCAGCACCGGACAGGGAGGAACAGATACGCAGTATTTT. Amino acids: CASTGQGGTDTQYF.

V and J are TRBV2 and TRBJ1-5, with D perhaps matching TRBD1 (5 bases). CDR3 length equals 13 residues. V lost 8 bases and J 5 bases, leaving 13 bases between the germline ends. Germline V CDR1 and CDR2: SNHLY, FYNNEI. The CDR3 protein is CASDGTLDQPQHF. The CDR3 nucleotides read TGTGCCAGCGACGGGACTCTGGATCAGCCCCAGCATTTT.

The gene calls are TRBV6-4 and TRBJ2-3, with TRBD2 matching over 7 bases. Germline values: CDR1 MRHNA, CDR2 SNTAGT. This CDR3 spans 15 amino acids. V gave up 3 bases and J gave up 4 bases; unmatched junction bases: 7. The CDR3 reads CASSESSGVADTQYF. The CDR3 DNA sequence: TGTGCCAGCAGTGAGTCTAGCGGAGTCGCAGATACGCAGTATTTT.

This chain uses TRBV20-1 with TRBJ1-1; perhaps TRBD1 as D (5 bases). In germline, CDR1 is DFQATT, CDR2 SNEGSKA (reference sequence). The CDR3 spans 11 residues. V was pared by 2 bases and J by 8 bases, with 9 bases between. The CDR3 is CSARFRGEAFF. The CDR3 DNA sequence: TGCAGTGCTAGATTCCGGGGGGAAGCTTTCTTT.

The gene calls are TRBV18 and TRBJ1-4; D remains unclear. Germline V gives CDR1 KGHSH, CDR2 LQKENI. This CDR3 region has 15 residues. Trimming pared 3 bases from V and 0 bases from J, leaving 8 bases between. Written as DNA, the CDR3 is TGTGCCAGCTCACCCACTTATGCAACTAATGAAAAACTGTTTTTT. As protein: CASSPTYATNEKLFF. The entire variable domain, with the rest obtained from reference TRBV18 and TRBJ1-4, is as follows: NAGVMQNPRHLVRRRGQEARLRCSPMKGHSHVYWYRQLPEEGLKFMVYLQKENIIDESGMPKERFSAEFPKEGPSILRIQQVVRGDSAAYFCASSPTYATNEKLFFGSGTQLSVL.

CDR3: CASSFVEPANTGELFF. For the CDR3, the DNA is TGTGCCAGCAGTTTCGTCGAGCCGGCGAACACCGGGGAGCTGTTTTTT. V gene TRBV28 combines with J gene TRBJ2-2, with no clear D. The CDR3 spans 16 residues. Germline V gives CDR1 MDHEN, CDR2 SYDVKM. Trimming stripped 3 bases from V and 0 bases from J, with 11 bases between.

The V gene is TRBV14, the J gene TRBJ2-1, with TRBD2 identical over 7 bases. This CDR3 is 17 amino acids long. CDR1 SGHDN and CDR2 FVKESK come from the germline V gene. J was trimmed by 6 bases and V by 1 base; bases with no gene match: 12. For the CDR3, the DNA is TGTGCCAGCAGCCAAGCGGCCGGGGGTAGCGGGTTCAATGAGCAGTTCTTC. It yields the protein CASSQAAGGSGFNEQFF.

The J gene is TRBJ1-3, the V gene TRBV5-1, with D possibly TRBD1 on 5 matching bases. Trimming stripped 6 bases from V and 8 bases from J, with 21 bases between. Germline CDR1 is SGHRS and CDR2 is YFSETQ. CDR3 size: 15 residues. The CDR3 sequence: CASTDYGDSRDTIYF. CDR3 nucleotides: TGCGCCAGCACCGATTACGGGGACTCGCGTGACACCATATATTTT. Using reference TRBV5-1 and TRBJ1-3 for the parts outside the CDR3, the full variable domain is KAGVTQTPRYLIKTRGQQVTLSCSPISGHRSVSWYQQTPGQGLQFLFEYFSETQRNKGNFPGRFSGRQFSNSRSEMNVSTLELGDSALYLCASTDYGDSRDTIYFGEGSWLTVV.

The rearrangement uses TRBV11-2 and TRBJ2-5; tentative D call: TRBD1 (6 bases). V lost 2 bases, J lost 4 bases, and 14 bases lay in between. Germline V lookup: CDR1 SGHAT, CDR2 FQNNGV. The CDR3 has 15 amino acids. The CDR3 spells CASSLSGQLLETQYF. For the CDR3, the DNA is TGTGCCAGCAGCTTATCTGGACAGTTACTAGAGACCCAGTACTTC.

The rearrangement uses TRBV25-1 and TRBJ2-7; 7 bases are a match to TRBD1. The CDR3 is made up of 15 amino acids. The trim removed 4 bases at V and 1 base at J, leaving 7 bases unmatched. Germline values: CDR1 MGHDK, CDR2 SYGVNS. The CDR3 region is CASSGTGRMSYEQYF. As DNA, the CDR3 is TGTGCCAGCAGTGGGACAGGCCGCATGTCCTACGAGCAGTACTTC.

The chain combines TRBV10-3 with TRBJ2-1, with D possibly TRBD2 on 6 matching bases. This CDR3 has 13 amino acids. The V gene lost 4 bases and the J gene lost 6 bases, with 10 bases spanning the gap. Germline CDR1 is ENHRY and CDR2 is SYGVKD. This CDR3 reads CAISGRGINEQFF. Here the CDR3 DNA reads TGTGCCATCAGTGGACGGGGGATCAATGAGCAGTTCTTC.

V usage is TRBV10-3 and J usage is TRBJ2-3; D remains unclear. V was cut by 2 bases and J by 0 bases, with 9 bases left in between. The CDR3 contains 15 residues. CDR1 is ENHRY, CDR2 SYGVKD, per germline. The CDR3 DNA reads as TGTGCCATCAGTGAGGCAGGTAGGAGCACAGATACGCAGTATTTT. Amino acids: CAISEAGRSTDTQYF.